The rows below give T cell receptor beta chains drawn from one sample of a study of cytomegalovirus exposure and HLA in healthy donors. TCRdb's copy holds only in-frame clones and misses some; the assay was immunoSEQ multiplex PCR. The profile shows 80,000 to 90,000 clones, approximately 80% of them singletons. The sequencing sample was made of PBMCs. The receptor set was obtained from a man aged 30 to 39 in good health and CMV-seronegative. The CDR3 runs from the conserved cysteine through the conserved F or W. A D gene is named only where the DNA matches it firmly. Some rows mark clone size as missing; the rest say once, few, many or name a class of expanded clone.

J: TRBJ1-2; size: NA; V: TRBV4-1; D: NA; DNA: TGCGCCAGCAGCCAAAAGGTCGACGGGATTAACTATGGCTACACCTTC; CDR3: CASSQKVDGINYGYTF
J: TRBJ1-4; size: NA; V: TRBV7-9; D: NA; DNA: TGTGCCAGCAGCGTTGAGAGGGAACTGTTTTTT; CDR3: CASSVERELFF
J: TRBJ1-1; size: few; V: TRBV5-1; D: NA; DNA: TGCGCCAGCAGCTCCGCGACAGAGGCCAACACTGAAGCTTTCTTT; CDR3: CASSSATEANTEAFF
J: TRBJ2-2; size: NA; V: TRBV2; D: NA; DNA: TGTGCCAGCAGTGAATTGGGCCCTAACACCGGGGAGCTGTTTTTT; CDR3: CASSELGPNTGELFF
J: TRBJ1-5; size: once; V: TRBV27; D: NA; DNA: TGTGCCAGCAGTTTCTTGGCAGATCAGCCCCAGCATTTT; CDR3: CASSFLADQPQHF
J: TRBJ1-5; size: NA; V: TRBV6-1; D: NA; DNA: TGTGCCAGCAGGGCGGAACCCTATAGCAATCAGCCCCAGCATTTT; CDR3: CASRAEPYSNQPQHF
J: TRBJ2-1; size: NA; V: TRBV27; D: NA; DNA: TGTGCCAGCAGTTTGAGGGGAGGCCTGAATGAGCAGTTCTTC; CDR3: CASSLRGGLNEQFF
J: TRBJ1-4; size: NA; V: TRBV10-3; D: TRBD1; DNA: TGTGCCACCGGCACGGGACAGCGTAATGAAAAACTGTTTTTT; CDR3: CATGTGQRNEKLFF
J: TRBJ2-3; size: NA; V: TRBV7-6; D: TRBD2; DNA: TGTGCCAGCAGCTTAGTAGCGGGGGGCCTCCTCGGGGATACGCAGTATTTT; CDR3: CASSLVAGGLLGDTQYF
J: TRBJ2-7; size: NA; V: TRBV4-2; D: NA; DNA: TGTGCCAGCAGCCCAGACCAGGCTACGGCCTACGAGCAGTACTTC; CDR3: CASSPDQATAYEQYF
J: TRBJ1-5; size: NA; V: TRBV5-1; D: TRBD1; DNA: TGCGCCAGCAGCGAGGGGACAGACAATCAGCCCCAGCATTTT; CDR3: CASSEGTDNQPQHF
J: TRBJ1-5; size: NA; V: TRBV30; D: NA; DNA: TGTGCCTGGACTTCGAGGTCGAGGAATCAGCCCCAGCATTTT; CDR3: CAWTSRSRNQPQHF
J: TRBJ1-5; size: NA; V: TRBV4-1; D: NA; DNA: TGCGCCAGCAGCCAAGATGGGGGGAGTAATAGCAATCAGCCCCAGCATTTT; CDR3: CASSQDGGSNSNQPQHF
J: TRBJ1-1; size: NA; V: TRBV5-1; D: TRBD1; DNA: TGCGCCAGCAGCGGGCCGGGACAGCAGAACACTGAAGCTTTCTTT; CDR3: CASSGPGQQNTEAFF
J: TRBJ1-5; size: NA; V: TRBV5-4; D: NA; DNA: TGTGCCAGCAGCTTGGATCCCGGACAGAATCAGCCCCAGCATTTT; CDR3: CASSLDPGQNQPQHF
J: TRBJ1-2; size: NA; V: TRBV19; D: TRBD1; DNA: TGTGCCAGTAGTACACGGACAGGGAATTATGGCTACACCTTC; CDR3: CASSTRTGNYGYTF
J: TRBJ2-7; size: NA; V: TRBV6-6; D: TRBD1; DNA: TGTGCCAGCAGTTTAGACAGGGCGGCCTACGAGCAGTACTTC; CDR3: CASSLDRAAYEQYF
J: TRBJ2-3; size: NA; V: TRBV18; D: TRBD1; DNA: TGTGCCAGCTCGCAAACAGGGGGATCAGATACGCAGTATTTT; CDR3: CASSQTGGSDTQYF
J: TRBJ2-7; size: NA; V: TRBV18; D: NA; DNA: TGTGCCAGCTCACCACGGACAGTGGGAGGGGCACCCTACGAGCAGTACTTC; CDR3: CASSPRTVGGAPYEQYF
J: TRBJ1-2; size: NA; V: TRBV10-3; D: NA; DNA: TGTGCCATCACATCCCCAGGGATCGGCATCTATGGCTACACCTTC; CDR3: CAITSPGIGIYGYTF
J: TRBJ2-7; size: NA; V: TRBV6-5; D: TRBD2; DNA: TGTGCCAGCAGTTACGGACTAGCGAAGGCCTACGAGCAGTACTTC; CDR3: CASSYGLAKAYEQYF
J: TRBJ2-5; size: NA; V: TRBV5-1; D: NA; DNA: TGCGCCAGCAGCTTGACAGGGGAGACCCAGTACTTC; CDR3: CASSLTGETQYF
J: TRBJ1-5; size: NA; V: TRBV2; D: NA; DNA: TGTGCCAGCAGTGAACAGTCGGGGGTAAGCAATCAGCCCCAGCATTTT; CDR3: CASSEQSGVSNQPQHF
J: TRBJ2-7; size: NA; V: TRBV5-6; D: NA; DNA: TGTGCCAGCAGCTTGGATTGGGGGGGCCTCGTGTTC; CDR3: CASSLDWGGLVF
J: TRBJ1-1; size: NA; V: TRBV25-1; D: NA; DNA: TGTGCAAGCAGTAGGGGTAGGCACACTGAAGCTTTCTTT; CDR3: CASSRGRHTEAFF
J: TRBJ1-2; size: few; V: TRBV30; D: NA; DNA: TGTGCCTGGAGGGGGCGGGCGGGGATGATTACTAACTATGGCTACACCTTC; CDR3: CAWRGRAGMITNYGYTF
J: TRBJ1-4; size: NA; V: TRBV5-1; D: TRBD1; DNA: TGCGCCAGCAGCAGACCGGGACAGGGGACCTTCGGCGAAAAACTGTTTTTT; CDR3: CASSRPGQGTFGEKLFF
J: TRBJ1-1; size: NA; V: TRBV28; D: TRBD1; DNA: TGTGCCAGCAGTGAACCACAGGGGGCTCGAACTGAAGCTTTCTTT; CDR3: CASSEPQGARTEAFF
J: TRBJ1-2; size: NA; V: TRBV28; D: NA; DNA: TGTGCCAGCAGGCTCCGGACGGGACAATATGGCTACACCTTC; CDR3: CASRLRTGQYGYTF
J: TRBJ1-2; size: NA; V: TRBV25-1; D: TRBD1; DNA: TGTGCCAGCAGTTCGGGACAGGGGTTTGGCTACACCTTC; CDR3: CASSSGQGFGYTF
J: TRBJ1-2; size: NA; V: TRBV6-7; D: TRBD1; DNA: TGTGCCAGCAGTTGGGTAAGGGGGCAATATGGCTACACCTTC; CDR3: CASSWVRGQYGYTF
J: TRBJ2-7; size: NA; V: TRBV5-1; D: NA; DNA: TGCGCCAGCAGCTTGAACAGGGTCGGTTACGAGCAGTACTTC; CDR3: CASSLNRVGYEQYF
J: TRBJ2-7; size: NA; V: TRBV28; D: TRBD1; DNA: TGTGCCAGCAGTGCCCCGGGACAGGGAAAACCCTACGAGCAGTACTTC; CDR3: CASSAPGQGKPYEQYF
J: TRBJ1-4; size: few; V: TRBV14; D: TRBD1; DNA: TGTGCCAGCAGCCAGGACAGGGGAAGGTCTCGTGAAAAACTGTTTTTT; CDR3: CASSQDRGRSREKLFF
J: TRBJ2-2; size: few; V: TRBV11-3; D: TRBD2; DNA: TGTGCCAGCAGCAGCAGCGGGGTTTACACCGGGGAGCTGTTTTTT; CDR3: CASSSSGVYTGELFF
J: TRBJ2-1; size: NA; V: TRBV6-1; D: TRBD1; DNA: TGTGCCAGCAGTGAAGCGACGACAGGGGGCTACAATGAGCAGTTCTTC; CDR3: CASSEATTGGYNEQFF
J: TRBJ1-5; size: NA; V: TRBV30; D: NA; DNA: TGTGCCTGGAGTGGATGGGGTTCGGGGCAGCCCCAGCATTTT; CDR3: CAWSGWGSGQPQHF
J: TRBJ2-3; size: NA; V: TRBV25-1; D: TRBD2; DNA: TGTGCCAGCAGCCTTGGGACTATGCGAGCGGATACGCAGTATTTT; CDR3: CASSLGTMRADTQYF
J: TRBJ1-4; size: NA; V: TRBV7-2; D: NA; DNA: TGTGCCAGCAGCTTAGGTCGGGAAAAACTGTTTTTT; CDR3: CASSLGREKLFF
J: TRBJ1-1; size: NA; V: TRBV11-2; D: NA; DNA: TGTGCCAGCAGCTTAACGTTGGGGGGGGGACACGAAACTGAAGCTTTCTTT; CDR3: CASSLTLGGGHETEAFF
J: TRBJ1-4; size: NA; V: TRBV30; D: TRBD1; DNA: TGTGCCTGGACCCAGACAGGGGGCAAAAATGAAAAACTGTTTTTT; CDR3: CAWTQTGGKNEKLFF
J: TRBJ1-2; size: NA; V: TRBV9; D: NA; DNA: TGTGCCAGCAGCGTTCTACAGGGTCCTAACTATGGCTACACCTTC; CDR3: CASSVLQGPNYGYTF
J: TRBJ2-2; size: NA; V: TRBV16; D: TRBD1; DNA: TGTGCCAGCAGCCAACCCCGGGACAGCCTTTACACCGGGGAGCTGTTTTTT; CDR3: CASSQPRDSLYTGELFF
J: TRBJ1-1; size: few; V: TRBV4-1; D: NA; DNA: TGCGCCAGCAGCCAAGAGGAGGGGATCATGAACACTGAAGCTTTCTTT; CDR3: CASSQEEGIMNTEAFF
J: TRBJ2-7; size: few; V: TRBV27; D: NA; DNA: TGTGCCAGCAGTTCAGCAGGGGAGCAGTACTTC; CDR3: CASSSAGEQYF
J: TRBJ2-7; size: NA; V: TRBV30; D: NA; DNA: TGTGCCTGGGGGCGGACTCGTTGGGGATACGAGCAGTACTTC; CDR3: CAWGRTRWGYEQYF
J: TRBJ1-2; size: NA; V: TRBV14; D: NA; DNA: TGTGCCAGCAGCCAAGATTACAGAAATGGCTACACCTTC; CDR3: CASSQDYRNGYTF
J: TRBJ1-5; size: NA; V: TRBV19; D: NA; DNA: TGTGCCAGTAGTGAGCAGGGCGGCAATCAGCCCCAGCATTTT; CDR3: CASSEQGGNQPQHF